This is a list of T cell receptor beta chains from one sample in a study of cytomegalovirus exposure and HLA in healthy donors. Repertoires were generated with immunoSEQ multiplex PCR, while TCRdb's copy carries only in-frame clones and drops some. The profile covers roughly 150,000 clones, with roughly 80% appearing a single time and less than 2.5% taken by the ten largest. Sequenced input: PBMCs. All receptors come from a male donor in good health and CMV-seronegative. Both conserved end residues are part of each CDR3. Each record gives: clone size, D gene, V gene, J gene, CDR3 protein, CDR3 DNA. D genes are given only for firm matches. Clone size is not always given. Where it is, it says once, few, many or a class for expanded clones.

size: NA
D: NA
V: TRBV28
J: TRBJ1-6
CDR3: CALGQTGSYNSPLHF
DNA: TGTGCCTTGGGGCAGACAGGCTCCTATAATTCACCCCTCCACTTT

size: NA
D: TRBD2
V: TRBV19
J: TRBJ2-1
CDR3: CASSEGTRGVYEQFF
DNA: TGTGCCAGTAGTGAGGGGACTAGAGGTGTGTATGAGCAGTTCTTC

size: NA
D: TRBD1
V: TRBV19
J: TRBJ1-5
CDR3: CASSPGQGSYYSNQPQHF
DNA: TGTGCCAGTAGTCCCGGACAGGGTAGCTATTATAGCAATCAGCCCCAGCATTTT

size: NA
D: TRBD2
V: TRBV2
J: TRBJ2-1
CDR3: CASSRLAGFNEQFF
DNA: TGTGCCAGCAGCCGACTAGCGGGCTTCAATGAGCAGTTCTTC

size: NA
D: NA
V: TRBV10-3
J: TRBJ2-7
CDR3: CAISTQGLGSYEQYF
DNA: TGTGCCATCAGTACGCAGGGGTTGGGCTCCTACGAGCAGTACTTC

size: NA
D: NA
V: TRBV4-2
J: TRBJ1-6
CDR3: CASSQTEAYNSPLHF
DNA: TGTGCCAGCAGCCAAACAGAAGCTTATAATTCACCCCTCCACTTT

size: NA
D: TRBD2
V: TRBV5-1
J: TRBJ2-3
CDR3: CASSSRLAGSTDTQYF
DNA: TGCGCCAGCAGCTCCCGACTAGCGGGCAGCACAGATACGCAGTATTTT

size: NA
D: TRBD1
V: TRBV27
J: TRBJ1-4
CDR3: CAAGQGDREKLFF
DNA: TGTGCCGCGGGACAGGGAGATCGGGAAAAACTGTTTTTT

size: NA
D: NA
V: TRBV7-2
J: TRBJ1-2
CDR3: CASSPMTANYGYTF
DNA: TGTGCCAGCAGCCCTATGACAGCGAACTATGGCTACACCTTC

size: NA
D: NA
V: TRBV14
J: TRBJ1-1
CDR3: CASSHIPQRTANTEAFF
DNA: TGTGCCAGCAGCCATATACCCCAGAGGACAGCGAACACTGAAGCTTTCTTT

size: NA
D: TRBD1
V: TRBV15
J: TRBJ1-1
CDR3: CATSRDNLGQGFEWAEAFF
DNA: TGTGCCACCAGCAGAGATAATCTGGGACAGGGGTTCGAGTGGGCTGAAGCTTTCTTT

size: once
D: NA
V: TRBV2
J: TRBJ1-2
CDR3: CASSEQGRIYGYTF
DNA: TGTGCCAGCAGTGAACAAGGCAGGATCTATGGCTACACCTTC

size: NA
D: NA
V: TRBV2
J: TRBJ1-2
CDR3: CASSEILNRAGYTF
DNA: TGTGCCAGCAGTGAAATATTAAACAGGGCGGGCTACACCTTC

size: NA
D: NA
V: TRBV4-1
J: TRBJ1-4
CDR3: CASSHPGKNEKLFF
DNA: TGCGCCAGCAGCCACCCCGGGAAAAATGAAAAACTGTTTTTT

size: NA
D: TRBD1
V: TRBV11-2
J: TRBJ2-7
CDR3: CASSPLNRQGGSYEQYF
DNA: TGTGCCAGCAGCCCACTCAACCGACAGGGTGGCTCCTACGAGCAGTACTTC

size: once
D: TRBD1
V: TRBV6-6
J: TRBJ2-7
CDR3: CASSYRDRVYEQYF
DNA: TGTGCCAGCAGTTACCGGGACAGGGTCTACGAGCAGTACTTC

size: NA
D: NA
V: TRBV6-1
J: TRBJ1-6
CDR3: CASRDFREPLHF
DNA: TGTGCCAGCAGAGACTTCAGGGAACCCCTCCACTTT

size: NA
D: NA
V: TRBV2
J: TRBJ2-5
CDR3: CASSGDTYQETQYF
DNA: TGTGCCAGCAGCGGGGACACCTACCAAGAGACCCAGTACTTC

size: NA
D: NA
V: TRBV9
J: TRBJ2-7
CDR3: CASSATPAGAHEQYF
DNA: TGTGCCAGCAGCGCCACGCCTGCGGGGGCCCACGAGCAGTACTTC

size: NA
D: NA
V: TRBV7-2
J: TRBJ1-4
CDR3: CASSLGHLNEKLFF
DNA: TGTGCCAGCAGCTTAGGACACTTGAATGAAAAACTGTTTTTT

size: once
D: TRBD2
V: TRBV2
J: TRBJ2-5
CDR3: CASSGLAGGQETQYF
DNA: TGTGCCAGCAGTGGACTAGCGGGGGGCCAAGAGACCCAGTACTTC

size: NA
D: TRBD2
V: TRBV27
J: TRBJ2-7
CDR3: CASNKIGLAGGFFYEQYF
DNA: TGTGCCAGCAACAAAATTGGGCTAGCGGGGGGTTTTTTTTACGAGCAGTACTTC

size: few
D: NA
V: TRBV30
J: TRBJ1-1
CDR3: CAWSSTGKAFF
DNA: TGTGCCTGGAGTTCGACAGGTAAAGCTTTCTTT

size: NA
D: NA
V: TRBV4-1
J: TRBJ1-2
CDR3: CASSLGTSNYGYTF
DNA: TGCGCCAGCAGCCTGGGCACCTCTAACTATGGCTACACCTTC

size: few
D: NA
V: TRBV6-1
J: TRBJ1-1
CDR3: CASSPRGKNTEAFF
DNA: TGTGCCAGCAGTCCTAGGGGTAAGAACACTGAAGCTTTCTTT

size: NA
D: TRBD2
V: TRBV19
J: TRBJ2-3
CDR3: CASSARLAGNTDTQYF
DNA: TGTGCCAGTAGTGCCCGACTAGCGGGGAACACAGATACGCAGTATTTT